Listed here are 4 T cell receptor beta chains from one sample, sequenced in a study of cytomegalovirus exposure and HLA in healthy donors (dated 2017 in TCRdb). To prepare the library, the immunoSEQ multiplex PCR assay was applied. For the multiplex PCR, a mixture combining 60 forward primers for TCR Vbeta segments and 13 reverse primers for TCR Jbeta segments was used. Entries here come from immuneACCESS through TCRdb and include only in-frame sequences with V and J called. Some clones fail to appear in such tables; in the studies checked, an unresolved V gene covers under half of the shortfall, and the cause of the remainder is unknown. For this sample the table gives 200,000 or so clones, of which 82% were detected only once. The ten most abundant clones make up roughly 6% of the sample. Material for sequencing was PBMCs. Receptors were obtained from a woman aged 45-60 years in good health and CMV-seropositive.

The chain uses TRBV6-6 and TRBJ1-2; TRBD1 aligns across 7 bases. The germline V gene has CDR1 MNHNY and CDR2 SVGAGI (reference sequence). This CDR3 contains 13 residues. The junction had 7 bases not matched to a gene; V was cut back by 7 bases and J by 5 bases. Here the CDR3 DNA reads TGTGCCAGCACTTTGACAGGGAATTATGGCTACACCTTC. This translates into CASTLTGNYGYTF.

V gene TRBV11-2 combines with J gene TRBJ2-5; a possible D gene is TRBD2 (5 bases). V was clipped by 4 bases and J by 5 bases, with 14 bases between them. CDR3 length equals 14 residues. CDR1 and CDR2 (germline): SGHAT, FQNNGV. CDR3 residues: CASSYLGPGETQYF. The CDR3 region has the DNA TGTGCCAGCAGCTACCTCGGACCGGGGGAGACCCAGTACTTC.

This clone appeared once. The chain uses TRBV27 and TRBJ2-1; tentatively, D is TRBD2 (5 bases). Germline-derived CDR1 and CDR2 are MNHEY and SMNVEV (reference sequence). The CDR3 sequence is 14 residues long. Deletions cut 3 bases from V and 1 base from J, with 7 bases between. DNA of the CDR3: TGTGCCAGCAGTTTGGACTCTTCCTACAATGAGCAGTTCTTC. Its protein is CASSLDSSYNEQFF.

This rearrangement joins TRBV10-3 to TRBJ1-2; possibly TRBD1 for D (5 bases). Trimming left V 6 bases short and J 2 bases short, with 7 bases between. CDR3 length: 12 amino acids. CDR1 and CDR2 (germline): ENHRY, SYGVKD. DNA for the CDR3: TGTGCCATCAGCCGACAGAACTATGGCTACACCTTC. Translated: CAISRQNYGYTF.